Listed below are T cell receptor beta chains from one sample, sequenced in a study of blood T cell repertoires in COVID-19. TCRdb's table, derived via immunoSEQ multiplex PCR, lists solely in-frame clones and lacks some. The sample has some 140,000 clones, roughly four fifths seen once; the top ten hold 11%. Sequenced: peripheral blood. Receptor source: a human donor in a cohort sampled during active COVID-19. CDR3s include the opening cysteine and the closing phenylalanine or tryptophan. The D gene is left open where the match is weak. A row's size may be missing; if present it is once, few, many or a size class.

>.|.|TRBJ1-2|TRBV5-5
TGTGCCAGCAGCTTACAAATTAACTATGGCTACACCTTC
CASSLQINYGYTF
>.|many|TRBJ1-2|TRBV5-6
TGTGCCAGCAGCTCAGGACAGAACAACTATGGCTACACCTTC
CASSSGQNNYGYTF
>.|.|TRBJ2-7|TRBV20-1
TGCAGTGCTAGACCGGCCTACGAGCAGTACTTC
CSARPAYEQYF
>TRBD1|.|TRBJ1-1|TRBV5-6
TGTGCCAGCAGGCCCGACAGGGGATTGGGTACTGAAGCTTTCTTT
CASRPDRGLGTEAFF
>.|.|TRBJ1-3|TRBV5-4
TGTGCCAGCAGCTTGGGCGGGAGGACGTCCGGAAACACCATATATTTT
CASSLGGRTSGNTIYF
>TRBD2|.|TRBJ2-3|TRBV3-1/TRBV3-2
TGTGCCAGCAGCCAAGATAGAGGACTAGCGGTAAAAGATACGCAGTATTTT
CASSQDRGLAVKDTQYF
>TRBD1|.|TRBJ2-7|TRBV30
TGTGCCTGGAACACAGGGGTAGTACACGAGCAGTACTTC
CAWNTGVVHEQYF
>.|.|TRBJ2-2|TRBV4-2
TGTGCCAGCAGCAATGAGGCTGGGGAGCTGTTTTTT
CASSNEAGELFF
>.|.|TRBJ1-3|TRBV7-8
TGTGCCACACGGCGCAGGTTCTCTGGAAACACCATATATTTT
CATRRRFSGNTIYF
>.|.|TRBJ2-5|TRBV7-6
TGTGCCAGCAGCTCCGGCGGGCATAGCCAAGAGACCCAGTACTTC
CASSSGGHSQETQYF
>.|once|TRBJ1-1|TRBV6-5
TGTGCCAGCAGTTACTCAACACAGGGGAACACTGAAGCTTTCTTT
CASSYSTQGNTEAFF
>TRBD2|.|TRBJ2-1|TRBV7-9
TGTGCCAGCAGCTTGTGGCTAGCGGGTTCCTACAATGAGCAGTTCTTC
CASSLWLAGSYNEQFF
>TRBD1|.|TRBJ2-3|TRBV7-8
TGTGCCAGCAGCCCCGACAGGGTTAGCACAGATACGCAGTATTTT
CASSPDRVSTDTQYF
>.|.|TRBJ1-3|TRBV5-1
TGCGCCAGCAGCTTGGCGACATCCGGAAACACCATATATTTT
CASSLATSGNTIYF
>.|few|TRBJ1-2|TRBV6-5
TGTGCCAGCAGTTACTCGAGGGAGGGATACTATGGCTACACCTTC
CASSYSREGYYGYTF
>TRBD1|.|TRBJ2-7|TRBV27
TGTGCCAGCAGTCCGCCCACAGGGGGAATTTCCTACGAGCAGTACTTC
CASSPPTGGISYEQYF
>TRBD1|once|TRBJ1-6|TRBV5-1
TGCGCCAGCAAGTCAGGGGGAACCTATAATTCACCCCTCCACTTT
CASKSGGTYNSPLHF
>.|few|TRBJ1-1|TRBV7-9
TGTGCCAGCAGCTTAAGGGGAGGGGAGACTGAAGCTTTCTTT
CASSLRGGETEAFF
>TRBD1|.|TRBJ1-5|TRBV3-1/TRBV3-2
TGTGCCAGCAGCCAAGAGGTTAGTACAGGGGTCGATCAGCCCCAGCATTTT
CASSQEVSTGVDQPQHF
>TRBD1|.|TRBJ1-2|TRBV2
TGTGCCAGCAGTGTGACAGGGTCCTATGGCTACACCTTC
CASSVTGSYGYTF
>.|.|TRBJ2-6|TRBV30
TGTGCCTGGAGTGTAAGGAGCTCTGGGGCCAACGTCCTGACTTTC
CAWSVRSSGANVLTF
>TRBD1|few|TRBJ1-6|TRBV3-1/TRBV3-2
TGTGCCAGCAGCCAAGGGGACAGGGTAAATTCACCCCTCCACTTT
CASSQGDRVNSPLHF
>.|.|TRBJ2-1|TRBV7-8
TGTGCCAGCAGCTTAGCGACAGCCTCCTACAATGAGCAGTTCTTC
CASSLATASYNEQFF
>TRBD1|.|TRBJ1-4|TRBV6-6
TGTGCCAGCAGCCTCACCGGGACAGGGGGTGAAAAACTGTTTTTT
CASSLTGTGGEKLFF
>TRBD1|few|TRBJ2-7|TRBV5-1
TGCGCCAGCAGCCCCCCGGGACAGGGAGGCGACGAGCAGTACTTC
CASSPPGQGGDEQYF
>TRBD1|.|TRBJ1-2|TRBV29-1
TGCAGCGTGCGGACAGGAGAAAACTATGGCTACACCTTC
CSVRTGENYGYTF
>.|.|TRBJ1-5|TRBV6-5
TGTGCCAGCAGTTCTGGACGGGGGGGTAGCAATCAGCCCCAGCATTTT
CASSSGRGGSNQPQHF
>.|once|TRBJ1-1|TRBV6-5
TGTGCCAGCAGATTGGGCCTGTCTGAAGCTTTCTTT
CASRLGLSEAFF
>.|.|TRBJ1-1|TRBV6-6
TGTGCCAGCAGTTACGAGCTGAACACTGAAGCTTTCTTT
CASSYELNTEAFF
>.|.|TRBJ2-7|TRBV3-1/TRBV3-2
TGTGCCAGCAGCCAAGAGGGACAAAGAGGTGGGCAGTACTTC
CASSQEGQRGGQYF
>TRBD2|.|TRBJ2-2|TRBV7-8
TGTGCCAGCAGCCCCTCCCTCCAGCGGGGGTACACCGGGGAGCTGTTTTTT
CASSPSLQRGYTGELFF
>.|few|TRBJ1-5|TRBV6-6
TGTGCCAGCTCATTCAGGGGCAATCAGCCCCAGCATTTT
CASSFRGNQPQHF
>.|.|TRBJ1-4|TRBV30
TGTGCCTGGAGTGTGAGAGGGAGGACTAATGAAAAACTGTTTTTT
CAWSVRGRTNEKLFF
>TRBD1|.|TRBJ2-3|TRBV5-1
TGCGCCAGCAGCTTGGTGGGGACAGGGGACACAGATACGCAGTATTTT
CASSLVGTGDTDTQYF
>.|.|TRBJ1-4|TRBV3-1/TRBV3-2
TGTGCCAGCAGCCTTCGGACTGCAGAAAAACTGTTTTTT
CASSLRTAEKLFF
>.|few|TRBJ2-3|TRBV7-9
TGTGCCAGCAGCTTGGCTAGCACAGATACGCAGTATTTT
CASSLASTDTQYF
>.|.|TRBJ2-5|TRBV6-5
TGTGCCAGCAGTTACTCAGCTAGACCTGAGACCCAGTACTTC
CASSYSARPETQYF
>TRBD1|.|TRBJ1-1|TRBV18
TGTGCCAGCTCACCGACACAGACAGGGGGCATCACTGAAGCTTTCTTT
CASSPTQTGGITEAFF
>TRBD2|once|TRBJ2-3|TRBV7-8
TGTGCCAGCAGCCCCAGGACTAGCGGGAGCACAGATACGCAGTATTTT
CASSPRTSGSTDTQYF
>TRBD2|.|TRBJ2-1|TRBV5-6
TGTGCCAGCAGTGGTAGCGGGTTCAGCTCCTACAATGAGCAGTTCTTC
CASSGSGFSSYNEQFF
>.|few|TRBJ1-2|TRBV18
TGTGCCAGCTCACCAACGGACAGACGATATGGCTACACCTTC
CASSPTDRRYGYTF
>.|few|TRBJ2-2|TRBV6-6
TGTGCCAGCATGCAGACCGGGGAGCTGTTTTTT
CASMQTGELFF
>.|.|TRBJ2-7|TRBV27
TGTGCCAGCAGTTTAGTCGCCCCACACAGCTCCTACGAGCAGTACTTC
CASSLVAPHSSYEQYF
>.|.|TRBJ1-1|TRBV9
TGTGCCAGCAGCGCGAACACGAACACTGAAGCTTTCTTT
CASSANTNTEAFF
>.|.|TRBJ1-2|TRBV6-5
TGTGCCAGCATAGGGGAAAGTATCTATGGCTACACCTTC
CASIGESIYGYTF
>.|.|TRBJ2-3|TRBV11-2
TGTGCCAGCAGCGGACTCGGCACAGATACGCAGTATTTT
CASSGLGTDTQYF
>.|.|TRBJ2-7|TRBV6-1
TGTGCCAGCAGTGAAAACAGTGCCTACGAGCAGTACTTC
CASSENSAYEQYF
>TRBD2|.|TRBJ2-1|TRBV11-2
TGTGCCAGCAGCTTTGGGGGGGGCTACAATGAGCAGTTCTTC
CASSFGGGYNEQFF
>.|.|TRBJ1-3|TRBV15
TGTGCCACCAGCAGATGGTCAGCGAGCTCTGGAAACACCATATATTTT
CATSRWSASSGNTIYF
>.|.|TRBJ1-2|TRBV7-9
TGTGCCAGCAGCTTACTATCTCAGCTAACAGGGAAGGGCTACACCTTC
CASSLLSQLTGKGYTF
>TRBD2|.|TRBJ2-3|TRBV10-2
TGCGCCAGCAGCACCCGGGAGGGGCGTACACGGGGTACGCAGTATTTT
CASSTREGRTRGTQYF
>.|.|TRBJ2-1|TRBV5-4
TGTGCCAGCAGCTTGGGAGCAGGGCCGAGATACAATGAGCAGTTCTTC
CASSLGAGPRYNEQFF
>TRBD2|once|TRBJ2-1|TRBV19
TGTGCCAGTAGTATAACAACTAGCGGGGGCTATGAGCAGTTCTTC
CASSITTSGGYEQFF
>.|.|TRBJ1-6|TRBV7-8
TGTGCCAGCAGTTTTAGCTCCTATAATTCACCCCTCCACTTT
CASSFSSYNSPLHF
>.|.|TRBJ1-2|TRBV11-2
TGTGCCAGCAGCTTAGTCCCCGGGGGGGTTCACTATGGCTACACCTTC
CASSLVPGGVHYGYTF
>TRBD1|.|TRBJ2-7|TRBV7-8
TGTGCCAGCAGCTCGAAACGGTGGTCCGGAGGACAGGCCGCCTACGAGCAGTACTTC
CASSSKRWSGGQAAYEQYF
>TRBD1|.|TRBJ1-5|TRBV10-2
TGCGCCAGCCGCGGACAGGGGGAAGAACAGCCCCAGCATTTT
CASRGQGEEQPQHF
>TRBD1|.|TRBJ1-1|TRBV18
TGTGCCAGCTCCCATGGACAGGGGAACACTGAAGCTTTCTTT
CASSHGQGNTEAFF
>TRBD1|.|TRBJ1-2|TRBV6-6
TGTGCCAGCAGGAGCCACCAGCGGACAGGGGGCCGTTACACCTTC
CASRSHQRTGGRYTF
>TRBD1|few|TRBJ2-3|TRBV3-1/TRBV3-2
TGTGCCAGCAGCGGGACAGGGGGCCCTGGCACAGATACGCAGTATTTT
CASSGTGGPGTDTQYF